This TCR beta chain was obtained from a study of T cell responses to AZD1222 COVID-19 vaccine. The study's findings and limits: There were repertoire samples only from the period after the peak T cell response. Baseline seropositives among AZD1222 recipients totaled only five to seven. Females made up more of the donors, who were largely white British, and clonal diversity may have come out too low. Spike-specific TCR breadth and depth went up after people got two AZD1222 doses.

CDR3 length: 15 residues. With 3 bases removed from V and 3 bases from J, the gap between germline ends came to 15 bases. Germline CDR1 MNHEY, CDR2 SMNVEV (reference sequence). Points on this clone: Its antigen is undetermined.

Data came from immunoSEQ multiplex PCR; TCRdb stores just in-frame clones and leaves some out. Among roughly 80,000 clones, about nine tenths were seen once, and the ten largest hold about 3.5%. This chain uses TRBV27 with TRBJ2-7; D is perhaps TRBD2 (6 bases). This sequence was found in an adult who received the AZD1222 COVID-19 vaccine. Sample: peripheral blood, taken 28 days after the second AZD1222 dose. The CDR3 spells CASSFGGAGSYEQYF. CDR3 in DNA: TGTGCCAGCAGTTTCGGAGGCGCGGGGAGCTACGAGCAGTACTTC.